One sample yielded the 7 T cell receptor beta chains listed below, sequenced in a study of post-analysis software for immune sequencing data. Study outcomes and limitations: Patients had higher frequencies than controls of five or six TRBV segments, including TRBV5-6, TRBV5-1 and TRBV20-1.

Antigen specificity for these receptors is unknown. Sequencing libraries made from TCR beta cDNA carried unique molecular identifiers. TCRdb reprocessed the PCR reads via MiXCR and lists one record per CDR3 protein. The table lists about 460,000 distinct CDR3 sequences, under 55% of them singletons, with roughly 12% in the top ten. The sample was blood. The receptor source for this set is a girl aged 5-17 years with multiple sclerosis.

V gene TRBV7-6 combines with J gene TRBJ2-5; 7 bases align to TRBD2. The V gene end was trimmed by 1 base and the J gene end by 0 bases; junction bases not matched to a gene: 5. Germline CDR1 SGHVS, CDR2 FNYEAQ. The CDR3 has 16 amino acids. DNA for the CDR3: TGTGCCAGCAGCTTAGTTCCCGGGAGGTACCAAGAGACCCAGTACTTC. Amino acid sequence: CASSLVPGRYQETQYF.

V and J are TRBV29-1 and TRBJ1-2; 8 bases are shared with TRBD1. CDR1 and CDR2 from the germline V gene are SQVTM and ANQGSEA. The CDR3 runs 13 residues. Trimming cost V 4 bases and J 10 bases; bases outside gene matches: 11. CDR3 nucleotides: TGCAGCGTTGGGACCAGACAGGGGATCGACTACACCTTC. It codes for CSVGTRQGIDYTF.

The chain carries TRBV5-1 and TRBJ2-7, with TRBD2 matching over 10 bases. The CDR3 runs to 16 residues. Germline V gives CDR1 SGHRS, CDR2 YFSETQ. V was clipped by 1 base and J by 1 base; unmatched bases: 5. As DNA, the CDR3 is TGCGCCAGCAGCTTGTCTCTAGCGGGAGCATCCTACGAGCAGTACTTC. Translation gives CASSLSLAGASYEQYF.

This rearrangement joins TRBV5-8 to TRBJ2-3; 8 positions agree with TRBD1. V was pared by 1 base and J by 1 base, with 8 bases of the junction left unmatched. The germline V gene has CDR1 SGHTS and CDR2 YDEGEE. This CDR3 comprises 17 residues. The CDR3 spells CASSLPATGVGTDTQYF. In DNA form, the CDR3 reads TGTGCCAGCAGCTTGCCAGCGACAGGGGTAGGCACAGATACGCAGTATTTT. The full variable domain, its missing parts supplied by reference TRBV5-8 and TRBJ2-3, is EAGVTQSPTHLIKTRGQQATLRCSPISGHTSVYWYQQALGLGLQFLLWYDEGEERNRGNFPPRFSGRQFPNYSSELNVNALELEDSALYLCASSLPATGVGTDTQYFGPGTRLTVL.

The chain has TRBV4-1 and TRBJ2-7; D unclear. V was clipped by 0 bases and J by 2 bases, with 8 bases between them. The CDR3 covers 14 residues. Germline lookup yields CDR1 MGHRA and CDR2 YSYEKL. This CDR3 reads CASSQEAATYEQYF. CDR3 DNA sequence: TGCGCCAGCAGCCAAGAAGCAGCCACCTACGAGCAGTACTTC.

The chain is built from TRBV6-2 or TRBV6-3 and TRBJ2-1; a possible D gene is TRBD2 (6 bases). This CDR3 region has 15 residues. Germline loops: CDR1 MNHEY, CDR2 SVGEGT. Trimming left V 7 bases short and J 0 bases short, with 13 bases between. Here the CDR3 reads CASTLGRSSYNEQFF. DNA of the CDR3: TGTGCCAGCACCTTAGGGAGGAGCTCCTACAATGAGCAGTTCTTC.

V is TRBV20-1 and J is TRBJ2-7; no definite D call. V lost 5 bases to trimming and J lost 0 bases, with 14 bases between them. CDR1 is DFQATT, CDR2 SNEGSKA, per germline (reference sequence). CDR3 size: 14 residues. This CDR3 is CSAQPVINSYEQYF. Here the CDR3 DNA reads TGCAGTGCTCAGCCGGTCATCAACTCCTACGAGCAGTACTTC.